This entry describes one TCR beta chain. Its antigen is unknown. The record has no base qualities; no much larger clone is one base away. This sample was taken from a study of OX40 agonist ivuxolimab in advanced cancers. Notes on the research overall: Ivuxolimab, which targeted the costimulatory receptor OX40 (CD134), was an agonistic, fully human IgG2 monoclonal antibody. Intravenous ivuxolimab was administered to patients every 2 weeks at six dose levels: 0.01, 0.1, 0.3, 1.5, 3 and 10 mg/kg. Of the roughly 50 dose-escalation patients, hepatocellular carcinoma was present in about 20, melanoma in approximately 15, renal cell carcinoma in 9 and head and neck cancer in 9. In the dose-escalation cohort, 82.7% of patients were male, and the mean age was approximately 64 years, with a range of roughly 20 to 85. Patients were allowed to have had prior anti-PD-1, anti-PD-L1 or anti-CTLA-4 therapy, and less than 45% of the dose-escalation patients had previously received checkpoint inhibitors. Partial responses occurred in three dose-escalation patients, of whom one had hepatocellular carcinoma and two had cutaneous melanoma. The purpose of peripheral TCRbeta sequencing was to test whether ivuxolimab changed TCR sequence diversity and led to clonal T-cell expansion. The paper covers the monotherapy dose-escalation part of the phase I ivuxolimab trial, which included N ≈ 54 patients. Broader findings and caveats from the paper: The antigen specificity of the peripheral T cells that underwent clonal expansion was not determined. On average, CD8+ T cells showed more expanded clones than CD4+ T cells after ivuxolimab. Low levels of normalized T-cell clonal expansion were also seen in some patients who did not respond. Clonal expansion of both CD4+ and CD8+ blood T cells was observed from baseline to week 6 at doses 0.1 to 3.0 mg/kg. In the 0.1-3.0 mg/kg groups, partial responders had among the lowest normalized peripheral clonal expansion, particularly in CD8+ T cells.

Germline trimming: 10 bases from V, 7 bases from J; junction bases outside gene matches: 18. The germline V gene (reference sequence) provides CDR1 SGHNT and CDR2 YYREEE. The CDR3 runs 17 residues from the cysteine to the phenylalanine. The kept DNA is CDR3 alone, 51 bases in frame from the first base. Patients with a history of autoimmune disease or receiving systemic immunosuppression were excluded from the trial. In every dose cohort, peripheral blood was drawn for TCR sequencing at baseline, cycle 4 day 1, and cycle 7 day 1. Samples came from an open-label, multicenter, first-in-human phase I dose-escalation trial of ivuxolimab. Adults with locally advanced or metastatic melanoma, renal cell, hepatocellular, or head and neck squamous cell carcinoma were enrolled in the trial. CD4+ and CD8+ T cells were sorted separately from peripheral blood before TCR sequencing. Genomic DNA was extracted from sorted cells for sequencing of the TCRbeta CDR3 region. The immunoSEQ Assay was used to sequence the TCRbeta CDR3 regions. This immuneACCESS table, as held by TCRdb, lists in-frame sequences with V and J called but not all clones. Of the missing ones, under half trace to an unresolved V gene in checked studies; the others have no known cause. The sample table contains 18,000 or so clones; only one count was recorded for 72% of them. The top ten hold 24% of the sample.

Rearrangement joined TRBV5-4 to TRBJ2-1, with 12 bases in between that match TRBD1. The input for sequencing was CD4+ or CD8+ T cells sorted from blood, taken in a trial of the OX40 agonist ivuxolimab. This TCR was sampled from an adult with an advanced solid tumor such as melanoma, head and neck, liver or kidney cancer. CDR3 sequence: CASLPPLGQGAANEQFF. The bases read TGTGCCTCACTTCCACCATTGGGACAGGGGGCGGCGAATGAGCAGTTCTTC.